These 18 T cell receptor beta chains were sequenced from one sample in a study of cytomegalovirus exposure and HLA in healthy donors. Primers for the PCR totalled 60 Vbeta and 13 Jbeta. TCRdb's copy holds only in-frame clones and misses some; the assay was immunoSEQ multiplex PCR. The sample contains fewer than 140,000 clones, roughly 82% of which appear only once. Sequences were obtained from PBMCs. Source of these receptors: a man aged 50 or older in good health and CMV-seronegative.

The chain recombines TRBV4-2 with TRBJ2-2; D possibly corresponds to TRBD1 (5 bases). The CDR3 is made up of 16 amino acids. In germline, CDR1 is LGHNA, CDR2 YNFKEQ. Trimming shortened V by 0 bases and J by 1 base, and 9 bases separated the two germline ends. The CDR3 region has the DNA TGTGCCAGCAGCCAAGATAACCAGGGGAACACCGGGGAGCTGTTTTTT. Translation gives CASSQDNQGNTGELFF.

The V and J genes are TRBV4-1 and TRBJ2-1; no clear D gene. The length of the CDR3 is 15 residues. V lost 0 bases to trimming and J lost 0 bases, with 6 bases between them. Germline V gives CDR1 MGHRA, CDR2 YSYEKL. The CDR3 reads CASSQELSSYNEQFF. CDR3 coding DNA: TGCGCCAGCAGCCAAGAATTGAGCTCCTACAATGAGCAGTTCTTC.

The chain is built from TRBV2 and TRBJ1-1, with 10 bases aligning to TRBD1. Trimming at V came to 10 bases and at J to 5 bases, leaving 4 bases not matched to a gene. Germline CDR1 is SNHLY and CDR2 is FYNNEI. The CDR3 has 12 residues. The CDR3 coding sequence is TGTGCCAACTTGGGACAGGGGACTGAAGCTTTCTTT. Translation: CANLGQGTEAFF.

This sequence joins TRBV10-3 and TRBJ2-2; D uncertain. The germline V gene encodes CDR1 ENHRY and CDR2 SYGVKD. V lost 0 bases and J 6 bases, leaving 8 bases between the germline ends. The CDR3 extends over 14 amino acids. DNA for the CDR3: TGTGCCATCAGTGAGTCCGGAGTAGCCGGGGAGCTGTTTTTT. Protein sequence: CAISESGVAGELFF.

Remarks on this clone: One end of the junction is discordant with germline, which a read error may explain. Other DNA sequences within the sample encode an identical CDR3. This chain connects TRBV6-1 to TRBJ1-1; D is unclear. Per the germline V gene, CDR1 is MNHNS and CDR2 is SASEGT. CDR3 length: 13 amino acids. DNA for the CDR3: TGTGCCAGCGTGGGCAATTCTGCCCTTGAAGCCTTCTTT. It codes for CASVGNSALEAFF.

The chain recombines TRBV10-3 with TRBJ2-1; 9 bases line up with TRBD2. Per germline, CDR1 ENHRY and CDR2 SYGVKD. J lost 5 bases, V lost 11 bases, and 10 bases had no gene match. CDR3 length: 14 residues. In DNA, the CDR3 is TGTGCCCATCGGAGCGGGGGGAATAACAATGAGCAGTTCTTC. It yields the protein CAHRSGGNNNEQFF.

This rearrangement joins TRBV6-6 to TRBJ2-2, with TRBD1 identical over 7 bases. The trim removed 10 bases at V and 6 bases at J, leaving 2 bases unmatched. CDR1 MNHNY and CDR2 SVGAGI come from the germline V gene (reference sequence). This CDR3 is 11 amino acids long. The CDR3 sequence is CATQGAGELFF. Written as DNA, the CDR3 is TGTGCCACTCAGGGGGCCGGGGAGCTGTTTTTT.

This chain links TRBV7-2 with TRBJ2-7; D might be TRBD1 (5 bases). CDR1 is SGHTA and CDR2 is FQGNSA in the germline V gene. The CDR3 spans 14 residues. V was pared by 1 base and J by 2 bases, with 9 bases between. The CDR3 nucleotides read TGTGCCAGCAGCTTAGATGGCAGGGCCTACGAGCAGTACGTC. Protein product: CASSLDGRAYEQYV.

The chain has TRBV9 and TRBJ1-5; a weak D match, TRBD1 (6 bases). The CDR3 runs to 14 residues. The V end lost 3 bases, the J end lost 7 bases, and 14 bases lay between the germline ends. The germline gives CDR1 SGDLS, CDR2 YYNGEE. This chain's CDR3 is CASSEGGPGQPQHF. CDR3 sequence (DNA): TGTGCCAGCAGCGAGGGGGGGCCCGGACAGCCCCAGCATTTT.

The chain uses TRBV4-2 and TRBJ2-3; 11 nucleotides line up with TRBD2. After removal of 8 bases from V and 3 bases from J, the junction contained 10 bases not matched to a gene. The germline gives CDR1 LGHNA, CDR2 YNFKEQ. This CDR3 is built from 16 residues. CDR3 DNA: TGTGCCAGCCAGAACAACCCTAGCGGGGGGACAGATACGCAGTATTTT. Translated, it gives CASQNNPSGGTDTQYF.

The rearrangement links TRBV10-3 to TRBJ2-1; 11 bases map to TRBD2. Germline-derived CDR1 and CDR2 are ENHRY and SYGVKD. There are 13 residues in the CDR3. V lost 10 bases and J lost 4; bases outside the gene matches: 3. This chain's CDR3 is CASTSGGYNEQFF. The CDR3 DNA follows: TGTGCCAGCACTAGCGGGGGTTACAATGAGCAGTTCTTC.

The gene calls are TRBV7-2 and TRBJ2-2; a possible D gene is TRBD1 (5 bases). This CDR3 comprises 13 residues. V was clipped by 6 bases and J by 8 bases, with 13 bases between them. The germline V gene has CDR1 SGHTA and CDR2 FQGNSA. CDR3 nucleotide sequence: TGTGCCAGCAGAAATACAGGAGTGGGGGAGCTGTTTTTT. It codes for CASRNTGVGELFF. Full variable domain (missing parts from reference TRBV7-2 and TRBJ2-2): GAGVSQSPSNKVTEKGKDVELRCDPISGHTALYWYRQSLGQGLEFLIYFQGNSAPDKSGLPSDRFSAERTGGSVSTLTIQRTQQEDSAVYLCASRNTGVGELFFGEGSRLTVL.

Regarding this clone: Relative to the germline gene, one junction end is altered; a read error may explain this. The V and J genes are TRBV7-9 and TRBJ1-3; no definite D call. Germline V gene lookup returns CDR1 SEHNR and CDR2 FQNEAQ (reference sequence). CDR3 length equals 18 residues. CDR3 DNA sequence: TGTTCCAGCAGCCCCCAAGGAGTGACTGGATACTCTGGAAACACCATATATTTT. Residues: CSSSPQGVTGYSGNTIYF.

J is TRBJ2-1 and V is TRBV18; D uncertain. The germline V gene has CDR1 KGHSH and CDR2 LQKENI. This CDR3 spans 15 amino acids. Between the trimmed V and J ends, which lost 6 bases and 1 base, there was a span of 13 bases. CDR3 amino acids: CASSPESSSYNEQFF. The CDR3 DNA sequence: TGTGCCAGCTCCCCGGAGAGCTCTTCCTACAATGAGCAGTTCTTC.

The chain links TRBV4-2 to TRBJ2-3; TRBD2 agrees at 9 bases. The trim removed 1 base at V and 7 bases at J, leaving 21 bases unmatched. In germline, CDR1 is LGHNA, CDR2 YNFKEQ. The CDR3 loop spans 20 amino acids. The CDR3: CASSQGLSASGAAYTNTQYF. CDR3 coding DNA: TGTGCCAGCAGCCAAGGGCTGTCAGCTAGCGGGGCGGCTTACACGAATACGCAGTATTTT.

The DNA of the CDR3 is TGTGCCAGCAGCCTATCAAGGACAGCGTCCTATGGCTACACCTTC. Translated: CASSLSRTASYGYTF. The V and J genes are TRBV7-2 and TRBJ1-2; the D gene is possibly TRBD1 (6 bases). There are 15 residues in the CDR3. Looked up from germline, CDR1 is SGHTA and CDR2 is FQGNSA. Trimming stripped 5 bases from V and 4 bases from J, with 17 bases between.

The chain couples TRBV6-5 to TRBJ1-5; perhaps TRBD1 as D (6 bases). CDR1 and CDR2 from the germline V gene are MNHEY and SVGAGI. V lost 2 bases, J lost 1 base, and 6 bases lay in between. The CDR3 totals 14 residues. The CDR3 region is CASSYRGSNQPQHF. CDR3 nucleotide sequence: TGTGCCAGCAGTTACAGGGGGAGCAATCAGCCCCAGCATTTT.

The chain is built from TRBV2 and TRBJ1-1, with a possible D match to TRBD1 (5 bases). The CDR3 sequence is 13 residues long. Germline-derived CDR1 and CDR2 are SNHLY and FYNNEI. V was trimmed by 6 bases and J by 0 bases, leaving 8 bases between them. The CDR3 DNA follows: TGTGCCAGCAGGGACACTTTGAACACTGAAGCTTTCTTT. Amino acids: CASRDTLNTEAFF.